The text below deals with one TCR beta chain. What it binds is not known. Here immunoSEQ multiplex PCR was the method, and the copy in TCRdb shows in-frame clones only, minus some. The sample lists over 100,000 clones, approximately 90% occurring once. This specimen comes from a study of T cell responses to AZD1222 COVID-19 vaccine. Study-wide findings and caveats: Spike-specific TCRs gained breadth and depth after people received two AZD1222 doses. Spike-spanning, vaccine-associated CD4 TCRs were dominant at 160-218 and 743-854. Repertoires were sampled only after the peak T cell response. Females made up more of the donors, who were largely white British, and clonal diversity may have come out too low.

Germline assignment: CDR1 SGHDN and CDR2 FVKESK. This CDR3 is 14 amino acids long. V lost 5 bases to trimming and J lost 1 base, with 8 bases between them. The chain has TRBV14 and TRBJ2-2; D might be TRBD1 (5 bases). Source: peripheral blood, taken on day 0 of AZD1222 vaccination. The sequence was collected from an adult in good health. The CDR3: CASSTDRNTGELFF. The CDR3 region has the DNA TGTGCCAGCAGCACAGACAGGAACACCGGGGAGCTGTTTTTT.